This TCR beta chain was captured in a study of radiotherapy plus CTLA-4 blockade in lung cancer. Study-wide points: Response, reportedly, was best predicted by interferon-beta along with early blood T cell clone dynamics. Some TCR clones had been derived from tumors. These clones expanded in peripheral blood after radiotherapy plus ipilimumab.

Here immunoSEQ multiplex PCR was the method, and the copy in TCRdb shows in-frame clones only, minus some. There are about 98,000 clones in the sample; 75% to 85% occur only once, and 3.4% lies in the top ten. A remark on this clone: Its antigen is still unknown.

Source: peripheral blood, taken from a patient treated with radiotherapy plus ipilimumab. The clonotype was recovered from a human donor with non-small cell lung cancer who had a partial response to radiotherapy plus ipilimumab.

This CDR3 reads CASSIGQEANEKLFF. The CDR3 coding sequence is TGCGCCAGCAGCATAGGACAGGAGGCTAATGAAAAACTGTTTTTT. V usage is TRBV5-1 and J usage is TRBJ1-4; the match to TRBD1 covers 7 bases. Germline V gives CDR1 SGHRS, CDR2 YFSETQ. V trimming: 4 bases; J trimming: 3 bases; junction bases outside the gene matches: 6. The CDR3 is made up of 15 amino acids.